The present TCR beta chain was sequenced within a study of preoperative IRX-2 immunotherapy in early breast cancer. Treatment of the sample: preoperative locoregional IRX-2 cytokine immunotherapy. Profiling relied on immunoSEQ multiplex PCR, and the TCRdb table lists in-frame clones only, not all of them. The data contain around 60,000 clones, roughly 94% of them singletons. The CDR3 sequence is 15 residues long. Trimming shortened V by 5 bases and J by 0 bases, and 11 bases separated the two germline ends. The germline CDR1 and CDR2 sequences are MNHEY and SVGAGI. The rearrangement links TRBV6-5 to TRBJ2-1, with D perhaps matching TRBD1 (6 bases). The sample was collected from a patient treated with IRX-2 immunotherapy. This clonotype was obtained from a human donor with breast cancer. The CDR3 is CASSHTGSSYNEQFF. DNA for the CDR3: TGTGCCAGCAGTCACACAGGGAGCTCCTACAATGAGCAGTTCTTC.